These 13 T cell receptor beta chains were sequenced from one sample in a study of blood T cell repertoires in COVID-19. The assay was immunoSEQ multiplex PCR, and TCRdb's table has in-frame clones only and misses some. The sample yields about 50,000 clones, more than 75% seen once. Specimen: peripheral blood. The source of these receptors is a woman aged 60-75 years with acute or convalescent COVID-19.

This clone was seen just once. The chain employs TRBV3-1 (or the pseudogene TRBV3-2) and TRBJ1-5, with TRBD1 as a possible D gene (6 bases). Trimming took off 4 bases at V and 4 bases at J, with 8 bases between the two ends. Germline-derived CDR1 and CDR2 are LGHDT and YNNKEL (reference sequence). There are 13 residues in the CDR3. CDR3 bases: TGTGCCAGCAGCCCAACAGGGAATCAGCCCCAGCATTTT. Amino acid sequence: CASSPTGNQPQHF.

The gene calls are TRBV5-1 and TRBJ2-3; the D gene is possibly TRBD2 (6 bases). The CDR3 runs 15 residues. Germline V gene sequence: CDR1 SGHRS, CDR2 YFSETQ. Trimming pared 0 bases from V and 3 bases from J, leaving 11 bases between. CDR3 loop: CASSLGLVGTDTQYF. CDR3 DNA sequence: TGCGCCAGCAGCTTGGGACTAGTAGGGACAGATACGCAGTATTTT.

This chain links TRBV5-1 with TRBJ1-3; TRBD1 matches at 10 bases. From germline, CDR1 is SGHRS and CDR2 YFSETQ. V shed 3 bases, J shed 3 bases, and the junction held 12 bases outside the gene matches. The CDR3 runs to 18 residues. The CDR3 DNA reads TGCGCCAGCAGCTCCGAAGGGACAGGGGTCGAAGGTGGAAACACCATATATTTT. Translating gives CASSSEGTGVEGGNTIYF.

The rearrangement uses TRBV11-1 and TRBJ2-1, with 7 bases fitting TRBD2. V gave up 4 bases and J gave up 4 bases; unmatched junction bases: 10. Germline values: CDR1 SGHAT, CDR2 FQDESV (reference sequence). This CDR3 contains 16 residues. Written as DNA, the CDR3 is TGTGCCAGCAGCTCCCCCGGACTAGACTCTTACAATGAGCAGTTCTTC. This gives the protein CASSSPGLDSYNEQFF.

The gene calls are TRBV2 and TRBJ1-2; possible D gene TRBD1, 5 bases. V dropped 4 bases and J dropped 1 base, with 10 bases sitting between them. CDR3 length: 14 residues. The germline CDR1 and CDR2 sequences are SNHLY and FYNNEI. Here the CDR3 DNA reads TGTGCCAGCAGTGTCCAGGACATTAACTATGGCTACACCTTC. As protein: CASSVQDINYGYTF. Combining the CDR3 with reference TRBV2 and TRBJ1-2 gives the whole variable domain EPEVTQTPSHQVTQMGQEVILRCVPISNHLYFYWYRQILGQKVEFLVSFYNNEISEKSEIFDDQFSVERPDGSNFTLKIRSTKLEDSAMYFCASSVQDINYGYTFGSGTRLTVV.

This clone was seen more than once but under ten times. The chain is built from TRBV5-1 and TRBJ1-4; unclear D gene. This CDR3 has 14 residues. Trimming pared 2 bases from V and 4 bases from J, leaving 9 bases between. Germline CDR1 SGHRS, CDR2 YFSETQ. DNA of the CDR3: TGCGCCAGCAGCTTCCGGAGCCTTAATGAAAAACTGTTTTTT. Protein product: CASSFRSLNEKLFF.

The chain employs TRBV7-8 and TRBJ2-5; D is ambiguous. The CDR3 totals 14 residues. Germline V gene sequence: CDR1 SGHVS, CDR2 FQNEAQ. With 0 bases removed from V and 2 bases from J, the gap between germline ends came to 7 bases. This CDR3 reads CASSLALFQETQYF. The CDR3 DNA reads as TGTGCCAGCAGCTTAGCCCTCTTTCAAGAGACCCAGTACTTC.

The J gene is TRBJ2-7, the V gene TRBV28, with unresolved D. Germline V gene lookup returns CDR1 MDHEN and CDR2 SYDVKM. The CDR3 length is 12 residues. V shed 2 bases and J shed 3 bases, with 5 bases lying between them. CDR3 coding DNA: TGTGCCAGCAGTTTAATGTACTACGAGCAGTACTTC. It yields the protein CASSLMYYEQYF. Drawing the rest from reference TRBV28 and TRBJ2-7, the complete variable domain is DVKVTQSSRYLVKRTGEKVFLECVQDMDHENMFWYRQDPGLGLRLIYFSYDVKMKEKGDIPEGYSVSREKKERFSLILESASTNQTSMYLCASSLMYYEQYFGPGTRLTVT.

This chain links TRBV19 with TRBJ1-5, with 8 bases lining up with TRBD1. V shed 0 bases and J 7 bases; nucleotides not matched to a gene: 14. The CDR3 totals 18 residues. Germline V lookup: CDR1 LNHDA, CDR2 SQIVND (reference sequence). This chain's CDR3 is CASSIDEARTGKRQPQHF. CDR3 in DNA: TGTGCCAGTAGTATAGACGAGGCCAGGACAGGGAAAAGGCAGCCCCAGCATTTT.

This chain links TRBV9 with TRBJ2-5; D unresolved. V was shortened by 2 bases and J by 1 base, with 6 bases between the two germline ends. This CDR3 is built from 13 residues. Germline V gene lookup returns CDR1 SGDLS and CDR2 YYNGEE. The CDR3 reads CASSVTSQETQYF. Here the CDR3 DNA reads TGTGCCAGCAGCGTTACATCCCAAGAGACCCAGTACTTC.

Only a few counts were recorded for this clone. V is TRBV5-1 and J is TRBJ1-1; the D gene is possibly TRBD1 (6 bases). The germline CDR1 and CDR2 sequences are SGHRS and YFSETQ. The CDR3 is made up of 14 amino acids. The ends were cut back, 6 bases at V and 1 base at J, with 13 bases in the middle. CDR3 in amino acids: CASKSGTTNTEAFF. The DNA for the CDR3 is TGCGCCAGCAAGAGCGGGACAACGAACACTGAAGCTTTCTTT.

The gene calls are TRBV11-3 and TRBJ2-1; tentative D call: TRBD2 (6 bases). Germline assignment: CDR1 SGHNT and CDR2 YENEEA. Trimming removed 1 base from V and 2 bases from J, with 9 bases in between. This CDR3 comprises 15 residues. CDR3 bases: TGTGCCAGCAGCTTAGCGGGAGAGGCCTACAATGAGCAGTTCTTC. It codes for CASSLAGEAYNEQFF. Full variable domain (outside the CDR3, taken from reference TRBV11-3 and TRBJ2-1): EAGVVQSPRYKIIEKKQPVAFWCNPISGHNTLYWYLQNLGQGPELLIRYENEEAVDDSQLPKDRFSAERLKGVDSTLKIQPAELGDSAVYLCASSLAGEAYNEQFFGPGTRLTVL.

This clone has just one count. V is TRBV6-5 and J is TRBJ2-7; 9 bases are shared with TRBD1. This CDR3 has 14 residues. Looked up from germline, CDR1 is MNHEY and CDR2 is SVGAGI. J was trimmed by 2 bases and V by 4 bases; bases with no gene match: 3. In DNA form, the CDR3 reads TGTGCCAGCAGTTCCCGGGACAGGGCCTACGAGCAGTACTTC. Translated: CASSSRDRAYEQYF.